These 23 T cell receptor beta chains were sequenced from one sample in a study of T cells in Graves' hyperthyroidism and ophthalmopathy. The CDR3 regions of TCR beta were amplified from RNA transcripts. During a first-round RT-PCR of the TCR CDR3, the HTBI primer set was used. Each CDR3 protein gets one entry after TCRdb re-called the multiplex PCR reads with MiXCR. The sample records about 640,000 distinct CDR3 sequences, around 21% being singletons. The specimen was blood. The receptors come from a man aged 25-45 years with Graves' ophthalmopathy.

This chain uses TRBV5-1 with TRBJ2-1; the match to TRBD2 covers 7 bases. From germline, CDR1 is SGHRS and CDR2 YFSETQ. There are 15 residues in the CDR3. The J segment lost 6 bases and the V segment lost 0 bases, leaving 6 bases of the junction unmatched. The CDR3, as DNA: TGCGCCAGCAGCTTGGAGGCTAGCGGATTCAATGAGCAGTTCTTC. Amino acids: CASSLEASGFNEQFF.

This sequence joins TRBV6-1 and TRBJ2-1; 7 bases map to TRBD2. Germline lookup yields CDR1 MNHNS and CDR2 SASEGT. The CDR3 runs to 16 residues. The V gene end was trimmed by 2 bases and the J gene end by 4 bases; junction bases not matched to a gene: 8. CDR3 DNA sequence: TGTGCCAGCAGTGAATATGGAGCGGGAACATACAATGAGCAGTTCTTC. Its translation is CASSEYGAGTYNEQFF.

This clonotype was counted many times. The V gene is TRBV20-1, the J gene TRBJ2-5; D gene unclear. Looked up from germline, CDR1 is DFQATT and CDR2 is SNEGSKA (reference sequence). The V end lost 2 bases, the J end lost 1 base, and 14 bases lay between the germline ends. The CDR3 runs to 15 residues. CDR3 sequence: CSARQMHGVQETQYF. The CDR3 DNA is TGCAGTGCTAGACAGATGCATGGCGTCCAAGAGACCCAGTACTTC.

This clonotype was seen a handful of times. The gene calls are TRBV4-1 and TRBJ2-1, with D perhaps TRBD1 or TRBD2 (7 bases each). The CDR3 covers 16 residues. V lost 5 bases and J 7 bases, leaving 21 bases between the germline ends. Per the germline V gene, CDR1 is MGHRA and CDR2 is YSYEKL. The CDR3 DNA is TGCGCCAGCAGCTCCCAGGGGGGGCGACGTCTTAATGAGCAGTTCTTC. Amino acid sequence: CASSSQGGRRLNEQFF.

On this clonotype itself: Possible read error: a much larger clone is one base away. The V call is TRBV2, the J call TRBJ2-7; tentative D call: TRBD1 (6 bases). The CDR3 spans 13 residues. Deletions cut 8 bases from V and 6 bases from J, with 17 bases between. CDR1 SNHLY and CDR2 FYNNEI come from the germline V gene. CDR3 sequence: CASQEKGVGEQYF. In DNA, the CDR3 is TGTGCCAGCCAAGAAAAGGGGGTCGGCGAGCAGTACTTC.

The genes are TRBV11-2 and TRBJ1-1; D is possibly TRBD1 (6 bases). Trimming shortened V by 1 base and J by 6 bases, and 9 bases separated the two germline ends. The CDR3 runs 13 residues. Per the germline V gene, CDR1 is SGHAT and CDR2 is FQNNGV. The CDR3 sequence is CASSLGWGPEAFF. The DNA of the CDR3 is TGTGCCAGCAGCTTAGGCTGGGGGCCTGAAGCTTTCTTT.

Comment on this clonotype: A much larger clone differs from this one at a single base, so this may be a read error. CDR3 DNA sequence: TGTGCCGGCAGCTTAGATCTTAATGGAGAGGAAGCTTTCTTT. As protein: CAGSLDLNGEEAFF. This chain uses TRBV7-2 with TRBJ1-1; D not resolved. The CDR3 sequence is 14 residues long. Germline values: CDR1 SGHTA, CDR2 FQGNSA.

In DNA, the CDR3 is TGTGCCAGCAGTGAAGGAGGGATGGAAGAGACCCAGTACTTC. The encoded protein is CASSEGGMEETQYF. This chain connects TRBV6-1 to TRBJ2-5, with D possibly TRBD2 on 5 matching bases. Germline values: CDR1 MNHNS, CDR2 SASEGT. Trimming took off 1 base at V and 3 bases at J, with 9 bases between the two ends. This CDR3 contains 14 residues.

This clonotype was seen more than once but under ten times. The chain uses TRBV27 and TRBJ2-1, with 7 bases identical to TRBD1. V was pared by 6 bases and J by 5 bases, with 7 bases of the junction left unmatched. The CDR3 runs 14 residues. Germline V gene sequence: CDR1 MNHEY, CDR2 SMNVEV (reference sequence). The CDR3: CASSTSTGNNEQFF. CDR3 DNA: TGTGCCAGCAGCACTTCGACAGGGAACAATGAGCAGTTCTTC.

The V and J genes are TRBV2 and TRBJ2-7; 8 nucleotides match TRBD2. CDR3 length: 14 amino acids. CDR1 is SNHLY, CDR2 FYNNEI, per germline. With 4 bases clipped from V and 1 base from J, the junction kept 3 bases outside the gene matches. The CDR3 DNA reads TGTGCCAGCAGTGGGACTAGCTATTCCTACGAGCAGTACTTC. Amino acids: CASSGTSYSYEQYF.

The chain carries TRBV19 and TRBJ2-2, with TRBD2 identical over 13 bases. The CDR3 consists of 17 residues. Germline-derived CDR1 and CDR2 are LNHDA and SQIVND (reference sequence). Trimming cost V 4 bases and J 5 bases; bases outside gene matches: 7. The CDR3 protein is CASSTGTSGMKTGELFF. The CDR3 DNA sequence: TGTGCCAGTAGTACCGGGACTAGCGGGATGAAAACCGGGGAGCTGTTTTTT.

This clonotype showed up just a few times. The gene calls are TRBV20-1 and TRBJ2-1; 9 bases match TRBD2. Trimming took 5 bases from V and 2 from J; bases not matched to a gene: 10. The CDR3 sequence is 16 residues long. CDR1 and CDR2 (germline): DFQATT, SNEGSKA (reference sequence). CDR3 protein: CSAPGSGTSPYNEQFF. In DNA, the CDR3 is TGCAGTGCTCCCGGATCCGGGACTAGCCCCTACAATGAGCAGTTCTTC.

There are a few counts of this clonotype. This chain links TRBV7-6 with TRBJ2-5; possibly TRBD1 for D (5 bases). The CDR3 is 17 residues long. V shed 0 bases and J shed 4 bases, with 18 bases lying between them. The germline V gene encodes CDR1 SGHVS and CDR2 FNYEAQ. The CDR3 loop is CASSLASTVVLSETQYF. CDR3 bases: TGTGCCAGCAGCTTAGCCTCGACAGTAGTTCTGTCAGAGACCCAGTACTTC.

The rearrangement uses TRBV6-5 and TRBJ2-1; 12 positions agree with TRBD2. The CDR3 is 18 amino acids. V dropped 2 bases and J dropped 2; count of bases not matched to a gene: 7. In germline, CDR1 is MNHEY, CDR2 SVGAGI. In DNA, the CDR3 is TGTGCCAGCAGTTACGGGCTAGCGGGAGGGCCTCCCTACAATGAGCAGTTCTTC. It specifies CASSYGLAGGPPYNEQFF.

The gene calls are TRBV5-1 and TRBJ2-7; the match to TRBD2 covers 8 bases. This CDR3 has 14 residues. J was trimmed by 4 bases and V by 3 bases; bases with no gene match: 6. Per the germline V gene, CDR1 is SGHRS and CDR2 is YFSETQ. The CDR3 region is CASSYGREVYEQYF. The CDR3 DNA reads as TGCGCCAGCAGCTATGGGCGGGAGGTTTACGAGCAGTACTTC.

A few counts support this clonotype. V gene TRBV6-1 combines with J gene TRBJ1-4; TRBD1 aligns across 7 bases. CDR3 size: 14 residues. Germline CDR1 reads MNHNS; CDR2 reads SASEGT. V trimming: 7 bases; J trimming: 7 bases; junction bases outside the gene matches: 9. CDR3 sequence reads: CASTMTGSGEKLFF. The CDR3 bases are TGTGCCAGCACCATGACAGGGAGCGGTGAAAAACTGTTTTTT.

This clonotype is medium-sized by share. The chain carries TRBV9 and TRBJ1-1; D is unclear. This CDR3 region has 14 residues. CDR1 is SGDLS and CDR2 is YYNGEE in the germline V gene. V gave up 4 bases and J gave up 0 bases, with 10 bases separating them. The CDR3 spells CASSHTGLNTEAFF. The CDR3 DNA sequence: TGTGCCAGCAGCCATACGGGTCTGAACACTGAAGCTTTCTTT.

This clonotype was counted at least ten times. The rearrangement joins TRBV2 to TRBJ2-1, with D possibly being TRBD1 (5 bases). Germline V gene data show CDR1 as SNHLY and CDR2 as FYNNEI. Trimming pared 6 bases from V and 1 base from J, leaving 13 bases between. This CDR3 comprises 15 residues. The DNA of the CDR3 is TGTGCCAGCAGCCAGGGCAGGGCATCCTACAATGAGCAGTTCTTC. Protein: CASSQGRASYNEQFF.

This clonotype turned up a few times. This sequence joins TRBV12-3 or TRBV12-4 and TRBJ2-7, with D tentatively TRBD1 or TRBD2 (5 bases each). V gave up 1 base and J gave up 7 bases, with 17 bases separating them. The CDR3 has 15 amino acids. The CDR3 region has the DNA TGTGCCAGCAGTTTAGTAGAGGGACCCATATCTGAGCAGTACTTC. Translating gives CASSLVEGPISEQYF.

This clonotype has a count of ten or more. The chain uses TRBV2 and TRBJ2-2; D possibly corresponds to TRBD2 (6 bases). Germline values: CDR1 SNHLY, CDR2 FYNNEI. The CDR3 is 15 residues long. The V end was cut by 2 bases, the J end by 6 bases, with 13 bases between. The CDR3 sequence is CASSEFPGLAGELFF. CDR3 DNA: TGTGCCAGCAGTGAATTCCCGGGACTTGCCGGGGAGCTGTTTTTT.

Note on this clonotype: One end of the junction is discordant with germline, which a read error may explain. The chain combines TRBV20-1 with TRBJ2-4, with D perhaps TRBD1 (6 bases). The length of the CDR3 is 14 residues. Germline CDR1 and CDR2: DFQATT and SNEGSKA (reference sequence). The CDR3 reads CSATTGQPKKIQYF. CDR3 DNA: TGCAGTGCTACTACGGGACAACCCAAAAAAATTCAGTACTTC.

The CDR3 protein is CASISGTKSYEQYF. DNA of the CDR3: TGTGCCAGCATATCCGGGACAAAATCCTACGAGCAGTACTTC. The rearrangement uses TRBV28 and TRBJ2-7; D perhaps matches TRBD1 (6 bases). Germline assignment: CDR1 MDHEN and CDR2 SYDVKM. V was clipped by 7 bases and J by 1 base, with 14 bases between them. This CDR3 has 14 amino acids.

This clonotype was recorded many times. The V call is TRBV6-1, the J call TRBJ2-2; D is possibly TRBD1 (6 bases). This CDR3 region has 15 residues. Germline CDR1 MNHNS, CDR2 SASEGT. V gave up 6 bases and J gave up 0 bases, with 11 bases separating them. This chain's CDR3 is CASRAGTTNTGELFF. Here the CDR3 DNA reads TGTGCCAGCAGGGCCGGGACAACGAACACCGGGGAGCTGTTTTTT.